The 17 T cell receptor beta chains below were found in one sample sequenced in a study of healthy donors' naive CD4 and CD8 T cells. Each TCR library used around 500 ng of total RNA and a linear amplification protocol. A single record per CDR3 protein comes from TCRdb applying MiXCR to the reads. The sample carries roughly 200,000 distinct CDR3 sequences, about four fifths recorded once. The sequencing input was naive CD4+ and CD8+ T cells sorted from blood, pooled from several donors. The receptors originated from a pool of human donors in good health; the sample pools cells from several healthy donors.

This clonotype came up a few times. This chain links TRBV29-1 with TRBJ2-3, with D unresolved. The germline CDR1 and CDR2 sequences are SQVTM and ANQGSEA. V was clipped by 8 bases and J by 1 base, with 13 bases between them. The CDR3 runs 13 residues. The CDR3 loop reads CSLFLGRTDTQYF. CDR3 in DNA: TGCAGCCTATTCCTAGGGCGCACAGATACGCAGTATTTT.

The gene calls are TRBV12-3 or TRBV12-4 and TRBJ2-5; D is uncertain. CDR3 size: 14 residues. Trimming cost V 1 base and J 6 bases, with 12 bases left between them. The CDR3 DNA follows: TGTGCCAGCAGTTTAGAGGGCTTTGAACAGACCCAGTACTTC. Its translation is CASSLEGFEQTQYF.

The rearrangement uses TRBV29-1 and TRBJ2-1, with unresolved D. V lost 3 bases and J 5 bases, leaving 11 bases between the germline ends. Germline CDR1 reads SQVTM; CDR2 reads ANQGSEA. This CDR3 spans 13 amino acids. The CDR3 spells CSVEARGNNEQFF. The DNA of the CDR3 is TGCAGCGTTGAGGCGCGAGGAAACAATGAGCAGTTCTTC.

This chain uses TRBV6-5 with TRBJ1-1; D is unresolved. With 2 bases removed from V and 3 bases from J, the gap between germline ends came to 13 bases. Germline V gene data show CDR1 as MNHEY and CDR2 as SVGAGI. This CDR3 has 15 residues. The CDR3 loop reads CASSYIRAADTEAFF. Here the CDR3 DNA reads TGTGCCAGCAGTTACATAAGAGCGGCGGACACTGAAGCTTTCTTT.

The rearrangement joins TRBV6-4 to TRBJ1-2; TRBD1 matches at 8 bases. V lost 0 bases to trimming and J lost 3 bases; unmatched junction nucleotides: 3. Germline-derived CDR1 and CDR2 are MRHNA and SNTAGT. The length of the CDR3 is 15 residues. CDR3: CASSDSGQGDYGYTF. The CDR3 nucleotides are TGTGCCAGCAGTGACTCTGGACAGGGTGACTATGGCTACACCTTC.

This chain connects TRBV29-1 to TRBJ2-5; D is unclear. The CDR3 extends over 12 amino acids. Trimming cost V 7 bases and J 5 bases, with 14 bases left between them. Germline V gene data show CDR1 as SQVTM and CDR2 as ANQGSEA. CDR3 residues: CSAGLLGETQYF. The CDR3, as DNA: TGCAGCGCCGGGTTATTGGGTGAGACCCAGTACTTC.

Comments on this clonotype: Its ends do not fully match the called genes, so a read error is possible. The chain uses TRBV19 and TRBJ2-1; 9 nucleotides align to TRBD1. Germline CDR1 is LNHDA and CDR2 is SQIVND (reference sequence). The CDR3 is 14 residues long. CDR3 amino acids: CASRGQGFYDEQFF. CDR3 DNA sequence: TGTGCCAGTAGGGGACAGGGTTTCTACGATGAGCAGTTCTTC.

The table lists this clonotype with a few counts. The CDR3 spells CASSITEGTGELFF. CDR3 nucleotide sequence: TGTGCCAGTAGTATAACTGAGGGCACCGGGGAGCTGTTTTTT. This chain links TRBV19 with TRBJ2-2, with D perhaps TRBD2 (5 bases). This CDR3 region has 14 residues. V was pared by 2 bases and J by 4 bases, with 8 bases between. The germline gives CDR1 LNHDA, CDR2 SQIVND (reference sequence).

V and J are TRBV21-1 and TRBJ2-5; whether TRBD1, the table's D call, matches the DNA was not checked. TRBV21-1 is recorded as a pseudogene. The CDR3 has 15 amino acids. CDR3 amino acids: CASSKDEGPEETQYF. The CDR3 region has the DNA TGTGCCAGCAGCAAAGACGAGGGGCCGGAAGAGACCCAGTACTTC.

This clonotype came up a few times. The chain couples TRBV29-1 to TRBJ2-6, with D unclear. CDR1 is SQVTM and CDR2 is ANQGSEA in the germline V gene. This CDR3 has 15 amino acids. V was cut by 5 bases and J by 0 bases, with 11 bases left in between. In DNA, the CDR3 is TGCAGCGTTCCAGGACGGCACTCTGGGGCCAACGTCCTGACTTTC. This encodes CSVPGRHSGANVLTF.

The chain links TRBV7-4 to TRBJ2-7; 7 nucleotides match TRBD2. Germline CDR1 reads SGHVT; CDR2 reads SQSDAQ. V gave up 7 bases and J gave up 2 bases; unmatched junction bases: 14. CDR3 length: 16 amino acids. The CDR3 bases are TGTGCCAGCATCTCCCTCGCGGGGGACCTCCCCTACGAGCAGTACTTC. The encoded protein is CASISLAGDLPYEQYF.

The CDR3 sequence is CASSPGLAGLQESYEQYF. The CDR3, as DNA: TGTGCCAGCAGCCCTGGACTAGCGGGGCTCCAAGAATCCTACGAGCAGTACTTC. V is TRBV11-2 and J is TRBJ2-7; 12 bases are a match to TRBD2. V was clipped by 5 bases and J by 1 base; unmatched bases: 12. Germline CDR1 reads SGHAT; CDR2 reads FQNNGV. This CDR3 has 18 amino acids.

The chain links TRBV19 to TRBJ1-1, with TRBD1 identical over 9 bases. Germline V gives CDR1 LNHDA, CDR2 SQIVND (reference sequence). The CDR3 spans 13 residues. Trimming removed 5 bases from V and 11 bases from J; junction bases left unmatched: 9. CDR3 coding DNA: TGTGCCAGTAGTTCCTACAGGGGGCTCAGGGCTTTCTTT. This gives the protein CASSSYRGLRAFF.

This sequence joins TRBV20-1 and TRBJ2-1, with 7 bases lining up with TRBD2. V shed 1 base, J shed 0 bases, and the junction held 12 bases outside the gene matches. The germline V gene encodes CDR1 DFQATT and CDR2 SNEGSKA (reference sequence). The CDR3 loop spans 18 amino acids. The CDR3 protein is CSARVRSSGGPSYNEQFF. CDR3 sequence (DNA): TGCAGTGCTAGAGTTCGGTCTAGCGGAGGACCCTCCTACAATGAGCAGTTCTTC.

The gene calls are TRBV11-1 and TRBJ2-2, with 10 nucleotides matching TRBD2. CDR1 SGHAT and CDR2 FQDESV come from the germline V gene (reference sequence). The V segment lost 5 bases and the J segment 4 bases; nucleotides outside the gene matches: 7. This CDR3 has 16 residues. DNA for the CDR3: TGTGCCAGCAGCCAAAAAGGACTAGCGGCCACCGGGGAGCTGTTTTTT. Its translation is CASSQKGLAATGELFF.

The rearrangement links TRBV2 to TRBJ1-1; the D gene is possibly TRBD1 (6 bases). The CDR3 loop spans 15 amino acids. CDR1 is SNHLY, CDR2 FYNNEI, per germline. Trimming cost V 3 bases and J 3 bases, with 14 bases left between them. CDR3 DNA sequence: TGTGCCAGCAGTGATTTTGGTGGACAGTACACTGAAGCTTTCTTT. This sequence encodes CASSDFGGQYTEAFF.

The CDR3 nucleotides are TGTGCCAGCAGTCCCACTCGACGGTGGTACGAGCAGTACTTC. Its translation is CASSPTRRWYEQYF. V usage is TRBV12-3 or TRBV12-4 and J usage is TRBJ2-7; unclear D gene. The V and J ends lost 5 bases and 4 bases respectively, with 15 bases between them. This CDR3 has 14 residues.